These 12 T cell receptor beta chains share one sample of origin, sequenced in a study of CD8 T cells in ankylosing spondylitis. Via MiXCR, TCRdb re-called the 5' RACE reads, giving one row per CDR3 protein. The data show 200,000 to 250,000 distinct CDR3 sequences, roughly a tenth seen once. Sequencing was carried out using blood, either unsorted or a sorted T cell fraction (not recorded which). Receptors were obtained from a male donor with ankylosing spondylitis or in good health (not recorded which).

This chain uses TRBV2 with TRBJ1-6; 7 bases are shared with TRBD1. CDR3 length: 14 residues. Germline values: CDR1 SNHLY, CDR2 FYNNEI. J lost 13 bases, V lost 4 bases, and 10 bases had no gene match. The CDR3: CASSVEGGRGPLHF. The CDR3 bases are TGTGCCAGCAGTGTCGAAGGGGGCCGTGGCCCCCTCCACTTT.

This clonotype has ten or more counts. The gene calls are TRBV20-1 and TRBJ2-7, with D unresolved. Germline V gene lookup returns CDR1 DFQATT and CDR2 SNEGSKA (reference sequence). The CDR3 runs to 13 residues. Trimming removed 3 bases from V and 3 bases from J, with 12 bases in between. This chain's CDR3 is CSASHPALYEQYF. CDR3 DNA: TGCAGTGCTAGTCACCCAGCGCTCTACGAGCAGTACTTC.

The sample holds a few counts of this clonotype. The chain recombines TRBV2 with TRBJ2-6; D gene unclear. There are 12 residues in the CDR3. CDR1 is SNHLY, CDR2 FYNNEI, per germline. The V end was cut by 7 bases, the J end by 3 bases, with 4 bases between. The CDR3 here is CASTVGANVLTF. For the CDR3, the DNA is TGTGCCAGCACGGTTGGGGCCAACGTCCTGACTTTC. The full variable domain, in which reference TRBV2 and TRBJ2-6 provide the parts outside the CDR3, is EPEVTQTPSHQVTQMGQEVILRCVPISNHLYFYWYRQILGQKVEFLVSFYNNEISEKSEIFDDQFSVERPDGSNFTLKIRSTKLEDSAMYFCASTVGANVLTFGAGSRLTVL.

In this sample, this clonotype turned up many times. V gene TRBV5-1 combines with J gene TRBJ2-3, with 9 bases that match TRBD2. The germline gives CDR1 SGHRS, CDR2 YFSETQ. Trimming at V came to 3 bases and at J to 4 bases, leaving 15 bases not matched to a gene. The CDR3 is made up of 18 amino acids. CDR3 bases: TGCGCCAGCAGCTCCCCCAGTTTAGCGGGGGCCAAGGCAGATACGCAGTATTTT. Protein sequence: CASSSPSLAGAKADTQYF.

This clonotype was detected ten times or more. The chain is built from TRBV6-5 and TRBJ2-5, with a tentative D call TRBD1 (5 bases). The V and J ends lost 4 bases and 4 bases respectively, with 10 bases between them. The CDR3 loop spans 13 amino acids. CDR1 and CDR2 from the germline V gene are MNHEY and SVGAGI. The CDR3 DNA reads TGTGCCAGCAGTTGGAAGGGGCGAGAGACCCAGTACTTC. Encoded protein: CASSWKGRETQYF.

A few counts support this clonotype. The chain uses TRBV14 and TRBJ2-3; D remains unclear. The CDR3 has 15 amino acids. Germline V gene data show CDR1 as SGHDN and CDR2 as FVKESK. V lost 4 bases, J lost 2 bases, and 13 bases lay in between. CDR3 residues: CASSLQGPSTDTQYF. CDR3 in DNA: TGTGCCAGCAGCCTACAAGGACCGTCCACAGATACGCAGTATTTT.

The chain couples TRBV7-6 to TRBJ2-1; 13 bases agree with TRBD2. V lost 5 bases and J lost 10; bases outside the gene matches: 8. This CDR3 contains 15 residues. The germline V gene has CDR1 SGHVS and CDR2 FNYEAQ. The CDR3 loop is CASSQTSGGGGEQFF. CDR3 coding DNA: TGTGCCAGCAGCCAAACTAGCGGGGGGGGTGGAGAGCAGTTCTTC. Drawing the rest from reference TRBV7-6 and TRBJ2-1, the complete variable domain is GAGVSQSPRYKVTKRGQDVALRCDPISGHVSLYWYRQALGQGPEFLTYFNYEAQQDKSGLPNDRFSAERPEGSISTLTIQRTEQRDSAMYRCASSQTSGGGGEQFFGPGTRLTVL.

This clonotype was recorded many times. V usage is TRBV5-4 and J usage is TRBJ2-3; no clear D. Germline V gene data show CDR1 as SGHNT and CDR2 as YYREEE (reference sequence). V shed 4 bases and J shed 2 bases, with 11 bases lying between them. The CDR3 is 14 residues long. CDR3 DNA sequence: TGTGCCAGCAGCATAGGTCTTATCACAGATACGCAGTATTTT. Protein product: CASSIGLITDTQYF. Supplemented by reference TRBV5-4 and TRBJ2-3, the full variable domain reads ETGVTQSPTHLIKTRGQQVTLRCSSQSGHNTVSWYQQALGQGPQFIFQYYREEENGRGNFPPRFSGLQFPNYSSELNVNALELDDSALYLCASSIGLITDTQYFGPGTRLTVL.

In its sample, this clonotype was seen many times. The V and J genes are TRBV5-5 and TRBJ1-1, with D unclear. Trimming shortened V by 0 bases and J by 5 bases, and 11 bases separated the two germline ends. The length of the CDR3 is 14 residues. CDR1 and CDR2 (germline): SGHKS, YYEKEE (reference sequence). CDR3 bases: TGTGCCAGCAGCTTGGATTGGGGTGAAACTGAAGCTTTCTTT. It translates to CASSLDWGETEAFF.

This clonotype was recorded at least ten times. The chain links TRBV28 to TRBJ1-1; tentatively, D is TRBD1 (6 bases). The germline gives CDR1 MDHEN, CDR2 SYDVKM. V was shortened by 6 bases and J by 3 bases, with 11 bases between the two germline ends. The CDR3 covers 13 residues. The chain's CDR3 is CASRRGLDTEAFF. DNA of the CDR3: TGTGCCAGCAGAAGGGGGTTGGACACTGAAGCTTTCTTT.

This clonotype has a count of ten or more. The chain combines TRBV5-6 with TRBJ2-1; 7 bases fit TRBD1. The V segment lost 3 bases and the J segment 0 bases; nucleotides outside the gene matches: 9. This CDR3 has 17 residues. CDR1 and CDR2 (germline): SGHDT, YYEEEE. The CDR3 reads CASSWGPGQSSYNEQFF. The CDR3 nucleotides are TGTGCCAGCAGCTGGGGGCCGGGACAGAGCTCCTACAATGAGCAGTTCTTC.

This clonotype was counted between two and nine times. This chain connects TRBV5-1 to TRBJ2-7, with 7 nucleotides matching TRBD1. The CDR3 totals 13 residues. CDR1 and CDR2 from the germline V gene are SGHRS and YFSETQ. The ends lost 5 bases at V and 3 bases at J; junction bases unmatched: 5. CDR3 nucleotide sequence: TGCGCCAGCAGTTCGGACAGGATCTACGAGCAGTACTTC. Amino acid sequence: CASSSDRIYEQYF.